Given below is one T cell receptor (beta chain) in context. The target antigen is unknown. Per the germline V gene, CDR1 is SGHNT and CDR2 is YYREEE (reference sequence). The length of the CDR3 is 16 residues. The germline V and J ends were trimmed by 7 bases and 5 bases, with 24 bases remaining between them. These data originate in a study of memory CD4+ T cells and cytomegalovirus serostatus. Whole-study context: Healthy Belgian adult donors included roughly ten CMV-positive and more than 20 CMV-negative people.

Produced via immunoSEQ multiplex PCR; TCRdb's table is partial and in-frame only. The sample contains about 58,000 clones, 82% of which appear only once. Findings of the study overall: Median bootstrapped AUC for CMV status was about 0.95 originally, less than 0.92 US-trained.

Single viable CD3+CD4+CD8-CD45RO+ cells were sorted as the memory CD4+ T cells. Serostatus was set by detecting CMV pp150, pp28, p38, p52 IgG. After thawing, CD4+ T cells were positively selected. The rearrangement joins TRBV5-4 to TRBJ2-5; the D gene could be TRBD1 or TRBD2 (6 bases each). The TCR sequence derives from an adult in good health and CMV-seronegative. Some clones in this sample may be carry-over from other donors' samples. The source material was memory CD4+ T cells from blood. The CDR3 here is CASVARAGEVGETQYF. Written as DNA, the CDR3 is TGTGCCAGCGTTGCGAGGGCAGGGGAGGTGGGGGAGACCCAGTACTTC.